The 15 T cell receptor beta chains reported below all come from one sample, sequenced in a study of T cell responses to AZD1222 COVID-19 vaccine. Some clones are missing from TCRdb's copy, which holds only in-frame ones; the method was immunoSEQ multiplex PCR. The data hold 150,000 to 200,000 clones, with about 92% observed a single time. The sample here was peripheral blood, taken 28 days after the second AZD1222 dose. The receptors come from an adult who received the AZD1222 COVID-19 vaccine.

V usage is TRBV30 and J usage is TRBJ2-4, with 8 bases aligning to TRBD1. V gave up 3 bases and J gave up 0 bases; unmatched junction bases: 4. This CDR3 is built from 15 residues. CDR1 and CDR2 (germline): GTSNPN, SVGIG (reference sequence). CDR3 coding DNA: TGTGCCTGGAGAGGGACAGGAGTAGCCAAAAACATTCAGTACTTC. Translation gives CAWRGTGVAKNIQYF. The full variable domain, its missing parts supplied by reference TRBV30 and TRBJ2-4, is SQTIHQWPATLVQPVGSPLSLECTVEGTSNPNLYWYRQAAGRGLQLLFYSVGIGQISSEVPQNLSASRPQDRQFILSSKKLLLSDSGFYLCAWRGTGVAKNIQYFGAGTRLSVL.

The V and J genes are TRBV18 and TRBJ1-2, with 9 positions matching TRBD1. The germline gives CDR1 KGHSH, CDR2 LQKENI. The V and J ends lost 5 bases and 7 bases, in that order; junction bases with no gene match: 8. The CDR3 spans 14 residues. In DNA, the CDR3 is TGTGCCAGCTCAGCGGGACAGGGAGGTGGTGGCTACACCTTC. Residues: CASSAGQGGGGYTF.

The gene calls are TRBV7-2 and TRBJ1-2, with 7 nucleotides matching TRBD1. The CDR3 extends over 19 amino acids. With 2 bases clipped from V and 8 bases from J, the junction kept 23 bases outside the gene matches. Germline CDR1 is SGHTA and CDR2 is FQGNSA. CDR3 nucleotides: TGTGCCAGCAGCTTAAGGGCTGGAGACAGGGTTCCCTCCGGTGAGGGCTACACCTTC. As protein: CASSLRAGDRVPSGEGYTF.

The chain uses TRBV10-3 and TRBJ2-6; TRBD2 matches at 8 bases. Germline assignment: CDR1 ENHRY and CDR2 SYGVKD. The CDR3 spans 16 residues. V was clipped by 8 bases and J by 1 base; unmatched bases: 7. CDR3 loop: CAIGRGASSGANVLTF. The CDR3 DNA is TGTGCCATCGGGCGGGGGGCATCATCTGGGGCCAACGTCCTGACTTTC.

The table lists this clone with a count of one. The chain has TRBV3-1 (or the pseudogene TRBV3-2) and TRBJ1-2, with D unresolved. Deletions cut 4 bases from V and 0 bases from J, with 15 bases between. The germline V gene has CDR1 LGHDT and CDR2 YNNKEL (reference sequence). This CDR3 spans 16 amino acids. CDR3: CASSPFSAGANYGYTF. CDR3 nucleotide sequence: TGTGCCAGCAGCCCCTTTAGTGCAGGCGCTAACTATGGCTACACCTTC.

The J gene is TRBJ1-5, the V gene TRBV6-8, with D hard to call. In germline, CDR1 is MNHGY, CDR2 SAAAGT. This CDR3 has 11 residues. Trimming removed 8 bases from V and 9 bases from J, with 11 bases in between. The CDR3 sequence: CASSLRRPQHF. The CDR3 region has the DNA TGTGCCAGCTCCTTGCGGCGGCCCCAGCATTTT.

The V gene is TRBV29-1, the J gene TRBJ2-7; 7 bases match TRBD1. The V gene's germline CDR1 is SQVTM and CDR2 ANQGSEA. The length of the CDR3 is 14 residues. V was clipped by 1 base and J by 2 bases; unmatched bases: 5. The CDR3 reads CSVEGRDSPYEQYF. CDR3 nucleotide sequence: TGCAGCGTTGAAGGCCGGGACAGCCCCTACGAGCAGTACTTC.

This rearrangement joins TRBV5-1 to TRBJ2-6; D unresolved. Germline-derived CDR1 and CDR2 are SGHRS and YFSETQ. Trimming stripped 0 bases from V and 8 bases from J, with 18 bases between. The CDR3 length is 17 residues. The CDR3 coding sequence is TGCGCCAGCAGCTTGGAAGGCGCGGCTGTCGTATCCAACGTCCTGACTTTC. Protein: CASSLEGAAVVSNVLTF.

This clone showed up just once. The V gene is TRBV9, the J gene TRBJ2-2; D is perhaps TRBD2 (7 bases). V was pared by 5 bases and J by 3 bases, with 17 bases between. This CDR3 has 16 amino acids. The V gene's germline CDR1 is SGDLS and CDR2 YYNGEE. CDR3 in amino acids: CASRARGASDTGELFF. CDR3 bases: TGTGCCAGCAGGGCCCGGGGGGCCTCGGACACCGGGGAGCTGTTTTTT.

This chain connects TRBV9 to TRBJ1-1, with D tentatively TRBD1 (5 bases). The germline V gene encodes CDR1 SGDLS and CDR2 YYNGEE. The CDR3 has 14 amino acids. V lost 0 bases, J lost 0 bases, and 6 bases lay in between. CDR3 coding DNA: TGTGCCAGCAGCGTAGGGGGGATGAACACTGAAGCTTTCTTT. It translates to CASSVGGMNTEAFF. Variable domain in full (rest from reference TRBV9 and TRBJ1-1): DSGVTQTPKHLITATGQRVTLRCSPRSGDLSVYWYQQSLDQGLQFLIQYYNGEERAKGNILERFSAQQFPDLHSELNLSSLELGDSALYFCASSVGGMNTEAFFGQGTRLTVV.

This sequence joins TRBV3-1 (or the pseudogene TRBV3-2) and TRBJ1-3; D is undetermined. The ends were cut back, 2 bases at V and 8 bases at J, with 7 bases in the middle. This CDR3 region has 12 residues. The germline V gene has CDR1 LGHDT and CDR2 YNNKEL (reference sequence). CDR3 sequence: CASSQSLDTIYF. Here the CDR3 DNA reads TGTGCCAGCAGCCAAAGTCTAGACACCATATATTTT.

The CDR3 sequence: CASSLAIRGLNTEAFF. CDR3 DNA sequence: TGCGCCAGCAGCTTGGCGATAAGGGGCCTAAACACTGAAGCTTTCTTT. V is TRBV5-1 and J is TRBJ1-1; D is perhaps TRBD1 (5 bases). This CDR3 comprises 16 residues. Germline assignment: CDR1 SGHRS and CDR2 YFSETQ. V lost 0 bases and J 2 bases, leaving 14 bases between the germline ends.

The J gene is TRBJ1-1, the V gene TRBV2; D remains unclear. CDR1 is SNHLY, CDR2 FYNNEI, per germline. The V end was cut by 3 bases, the J end by 4 bases, with 9 bases between. The CDR3 is made up of 13 amino acids. CDR3 sequence: CASSDTGGTEAFF. The CDR3 region has the DNA TGTGCCAGCAGTGATACGGGCGGCACTGAAGCTTTCTTT.

This clone appeared a single time. The J gene is TRBJ2-5, the V gene TRBV7-9; D unresolved. In germline, CDR1 is SEHNR, CDR2 FQNEAQ (reference sequence). The CDR3 is 12 residues long. Trimming stripped 5 bases from V and 4 bases from J, with 8 bases between. This CDR3 reads CASSIEIETQYF. The CDR3 DNA reads TGTGCCAGCAGCATTGAGATAGAGACCCAGTACTTC.

The chain recombines TRBV19 with TRBJ1-5; D unclear. This CDR3 has 13 amino acids. Trimming pared 0 bases from V and 7 bases from J, leaving 7 bases between. Per the germline V gene, CDR1 is LNHDA and CDR2 is SQIVND (reference sequence). CDR3: CASSIEVTQPQHF. The CDR3 nucleotides are TGTGCCAGTAGTATAGAAGTAACACAGCCCCAGCATTTT.